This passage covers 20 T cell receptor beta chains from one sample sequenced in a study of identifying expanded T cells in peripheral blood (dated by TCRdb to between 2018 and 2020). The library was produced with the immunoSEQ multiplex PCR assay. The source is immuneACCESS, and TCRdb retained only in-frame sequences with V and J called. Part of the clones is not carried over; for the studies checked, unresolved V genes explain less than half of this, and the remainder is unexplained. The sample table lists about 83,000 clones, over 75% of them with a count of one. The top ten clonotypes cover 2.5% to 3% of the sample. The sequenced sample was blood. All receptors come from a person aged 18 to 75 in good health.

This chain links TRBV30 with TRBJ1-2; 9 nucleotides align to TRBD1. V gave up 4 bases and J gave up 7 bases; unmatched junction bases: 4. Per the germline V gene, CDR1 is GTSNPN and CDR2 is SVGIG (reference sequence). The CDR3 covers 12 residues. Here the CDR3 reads CAWTGTGSGYTF. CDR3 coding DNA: TGTGCCTGGACCGGGACAGGGAGTGGCTACACCTTC.

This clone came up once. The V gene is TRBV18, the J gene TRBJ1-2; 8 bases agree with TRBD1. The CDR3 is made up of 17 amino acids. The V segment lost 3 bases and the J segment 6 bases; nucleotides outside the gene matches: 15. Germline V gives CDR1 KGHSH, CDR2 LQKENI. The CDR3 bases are TGTGCCAGCTCACCTTCCGTTGTGACAGGGGATAGGGATGGCTACACCTTC. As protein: CASSPSVVTGDRDGYTF. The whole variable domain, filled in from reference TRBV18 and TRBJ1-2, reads NAGVMQNPRHLVRRRGQEARLRCSPMKGHSHVYWYRQLPEEGLKFMVYLQKENIIDESGMPKERFSAEFPKEGPSILRIQQVVRGDSAAYFCASSPSVVTGDRDGYTFGSGTRLTVV.

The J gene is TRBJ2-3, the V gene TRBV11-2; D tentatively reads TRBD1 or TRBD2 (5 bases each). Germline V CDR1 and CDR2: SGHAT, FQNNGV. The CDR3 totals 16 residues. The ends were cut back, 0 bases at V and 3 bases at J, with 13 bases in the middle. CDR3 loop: CASSLEGRSGTDTQYF. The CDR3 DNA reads TGTGCCAGCAGCTTAGAGGGGCGTTCGGGGACAGATACGCAGTATTTT.

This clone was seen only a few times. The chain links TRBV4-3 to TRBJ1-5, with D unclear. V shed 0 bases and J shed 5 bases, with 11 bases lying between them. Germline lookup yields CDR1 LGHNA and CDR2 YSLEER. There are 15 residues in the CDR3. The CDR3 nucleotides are TGCGCCAGCAGCCAAGAGTTCCCAGGAGATCAGCCCCAGCATTTT. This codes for CASSQEFPGDQPQHF.

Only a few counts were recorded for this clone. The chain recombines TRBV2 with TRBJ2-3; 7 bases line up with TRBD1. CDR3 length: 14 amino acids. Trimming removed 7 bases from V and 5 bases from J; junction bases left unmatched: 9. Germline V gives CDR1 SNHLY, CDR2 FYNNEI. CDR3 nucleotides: TGTGCCAGCAACCGACAGGGCAGGGGAGATACGCAGTATTTT. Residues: CASNRQGRGDTQYF.

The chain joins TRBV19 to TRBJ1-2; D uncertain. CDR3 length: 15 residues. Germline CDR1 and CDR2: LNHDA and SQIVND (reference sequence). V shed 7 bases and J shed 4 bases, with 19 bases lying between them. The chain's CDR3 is CASTPIPPGSYGYTF. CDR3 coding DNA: TGTGCCAGTACCCCGATTCCCCCGGGGTCCTATGGCTACACCTTC. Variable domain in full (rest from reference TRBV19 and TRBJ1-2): DGGITQSPKYLFRKEGQNVTLSCEQNLNHDAMYWYRQDPGQGLRLIYYSQIVNDFQKGDIAEGYSVSREKKESFPLTVTSAQKNPTAFYLCASTPIPPGSYGYTFGSGTRLTVV.

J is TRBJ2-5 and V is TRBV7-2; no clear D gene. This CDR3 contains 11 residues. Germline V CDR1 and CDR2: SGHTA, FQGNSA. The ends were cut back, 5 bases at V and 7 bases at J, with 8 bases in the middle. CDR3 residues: CASSMSGTQYF. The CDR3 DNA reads TGTGCCAGCAGCATGTCAGGGACCCAGTACTTC. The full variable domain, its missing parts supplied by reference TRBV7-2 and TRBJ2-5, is GAGVSQSPSNKVTEKGKDVELRCDPISGHTALYWYRQSLGQGLEFLIYFQGNSAPDKSGLPSDRFSAERTGGSVSTLTIQRTQQEDSAVYLCASSMSGTQYFGPGTRLLVL.

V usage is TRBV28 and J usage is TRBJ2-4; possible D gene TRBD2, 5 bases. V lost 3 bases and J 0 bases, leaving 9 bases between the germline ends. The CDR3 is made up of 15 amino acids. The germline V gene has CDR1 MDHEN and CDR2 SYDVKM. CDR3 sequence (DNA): TGTGCCAGCAGTTTCGAGGGTTTAGCCAAAAACATTCAGTACTTC. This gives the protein CASSFEGLAKNIQYF.

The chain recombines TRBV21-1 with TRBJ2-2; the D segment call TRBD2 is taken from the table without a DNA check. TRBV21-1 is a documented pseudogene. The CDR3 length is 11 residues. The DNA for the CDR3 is TGTGCCAGCCGAGGACTAGGCGGGCTGTTTTTT. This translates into CASRGLGGLFF.

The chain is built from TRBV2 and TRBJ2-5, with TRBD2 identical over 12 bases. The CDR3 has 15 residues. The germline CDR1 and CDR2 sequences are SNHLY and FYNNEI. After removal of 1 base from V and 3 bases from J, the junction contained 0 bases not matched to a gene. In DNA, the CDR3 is TGTGCCAGCAGTGAAGGACTAGCGGGAGAAGAGACCCAGTACTTC. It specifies CASSEGLAGEETQYF.

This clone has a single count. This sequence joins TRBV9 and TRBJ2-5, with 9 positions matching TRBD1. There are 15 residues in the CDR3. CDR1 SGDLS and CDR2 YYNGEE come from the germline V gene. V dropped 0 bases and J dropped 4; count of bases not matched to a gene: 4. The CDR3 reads CASSVDNRGPETQYF. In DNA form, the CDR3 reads TGTGCCAGCAGCGTAGATAACAGGGGGCCAGAGACCCAGTACTTC.

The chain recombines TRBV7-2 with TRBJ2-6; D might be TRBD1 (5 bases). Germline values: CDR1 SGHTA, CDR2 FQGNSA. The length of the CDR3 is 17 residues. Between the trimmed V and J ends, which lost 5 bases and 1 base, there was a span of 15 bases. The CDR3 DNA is TGTGCCAGCAGCGACCGACAGCTCCAATCTGGGGCCAACGTCCTGACTTTC. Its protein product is CASSDRQLQSGANVLTF. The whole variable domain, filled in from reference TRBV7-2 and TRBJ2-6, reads GAGVSQSPSNKVTEKGKDVELRCDPISGHTALYWYRQSLGQGLEFLIYFQGNSAPDKSGLPSDRFSAERTGGSVSTLTIQRTQQEDSAVYLCASSDRQLQSGANVLTFGAGSRLTVL.

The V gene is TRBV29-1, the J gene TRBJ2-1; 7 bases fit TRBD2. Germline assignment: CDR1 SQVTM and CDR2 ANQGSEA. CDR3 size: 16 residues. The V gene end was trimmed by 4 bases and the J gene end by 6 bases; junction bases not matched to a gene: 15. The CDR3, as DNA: TGCAGCGTTGCTAATCTAGCGGACCCCCCCGTCAATGAGCAGTTCTTC. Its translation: CSVANLADPPVNEQFF.

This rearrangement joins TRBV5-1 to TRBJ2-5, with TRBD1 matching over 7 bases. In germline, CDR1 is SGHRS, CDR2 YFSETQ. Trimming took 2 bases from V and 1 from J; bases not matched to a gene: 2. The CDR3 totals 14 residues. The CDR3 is CASSFRTGQETQYF. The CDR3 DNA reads TGCGCCAGCAGCTTCAGGACAGGCCAAGAGACCCAGTACTTC.

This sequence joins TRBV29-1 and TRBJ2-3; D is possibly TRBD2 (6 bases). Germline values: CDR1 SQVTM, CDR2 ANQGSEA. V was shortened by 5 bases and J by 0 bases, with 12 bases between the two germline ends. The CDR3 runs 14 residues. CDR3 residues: CSVRREPSTDTQYF. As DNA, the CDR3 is TGCAGCGTTAGGCGGGAACCAAGCACAGATACGCAGTATTTT.

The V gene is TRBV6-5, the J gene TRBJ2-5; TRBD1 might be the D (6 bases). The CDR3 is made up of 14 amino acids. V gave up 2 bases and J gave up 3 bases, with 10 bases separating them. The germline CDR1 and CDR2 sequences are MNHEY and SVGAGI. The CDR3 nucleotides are TGTGCCAGCAGTTACGAGGCAGGGGAAGAGACCCAGTACTTC. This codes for CASSYEAGEETQYF.

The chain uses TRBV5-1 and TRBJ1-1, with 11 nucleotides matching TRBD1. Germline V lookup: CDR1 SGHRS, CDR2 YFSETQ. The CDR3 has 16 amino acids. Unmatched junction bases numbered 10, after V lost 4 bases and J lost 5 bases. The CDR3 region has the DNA TGCGCCAGCAGCCTCGTCCCCGGGACAGGGGGGACTGAAGCTTTCTTT. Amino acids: CASSLVPGTGGTEAFF.

In nucleotides, the CDR3 is TGTGCCAGCAGCCTCCGACTAGCGGGGAGCACCTACAATGAGCAGTTCTTC. It is translated as CASSLRLAGSTYNEQFF. J is TRBJ2-7 and V is TRBV11-2; 11 nucleotides agree with TRBD2. The end of the DNA aligns better with TRBJ2-1, so the J call may be wrong. Germline lookup yields CDR1 SGHAT and CDR2 FQNNGV. This CDR3 has 17 amino acids.

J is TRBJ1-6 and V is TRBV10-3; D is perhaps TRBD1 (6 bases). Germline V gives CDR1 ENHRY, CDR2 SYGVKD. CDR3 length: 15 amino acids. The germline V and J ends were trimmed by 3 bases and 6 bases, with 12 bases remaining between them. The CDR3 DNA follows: TGTGCCATCAGTGACGGGGGGCAGGGTAATTCACCCCTCCACTTT. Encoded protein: CAISDGGQGNSPLHF.

CDR3 amino acids: CASSTLQGDTIYF. The DNA for the CDR3 is TGTGCCAGTAGTACCCTCCAGGGGGACACCATATATTTT. This chain joins TRBV19 and TRBJ1-3; 7 positions agree with TRBD1. Germline V gene lookup returns CDR1 LNHDA and CDR2 SQIVND (reference sequence). The ends lost 4 bases at V and 8 bases at J; junction bases unmatched: 5. The CDR3 consists of 13 residues.